One and the same sample provided the 22 T cell receptor beta chains below, sequenced in a study of Ad26.COV2.S vaccination and SARS-CoV-2 variants (dated by TCRdb to about 2021). Library construction relied on the immunoSEQ multiplex PCR assay. The source is immuneACCESS, and TCRdb retained only in-frame sequences with V and J called. Part of the clones is not carried over; for the studies checked, unresolved V genes explain less than half of this, and the remainder is unexplained. The sample includes roughly 400,000 clones, with about 90% observed a single time. The ten top clones hold roughly 4% of the sample. This specimen's treatment or condition label, interpreted: 15 to 20 received Ad26.COV2.S at low or high dose, single or two shots; about five received placebo; per-sample allocation not given. For vaccine and placebo recipients, the sequenced repertoires came from samples collected on day 63 after the first injection.

This material consisted of peripheral blood, taken in a trial of Ad26.COV2.S vaccine versus placebo. The receptors originated from a person between 18 and 65 years old who received the Ad26.COV2.S COVID-19 vaccine or a placebo.

This sequence joins TRBV5-1 and TRBJ2-7, with 7 bases aligning to TRBD1. The V gene's germline CDR1 is SGHRS and CDR2 YFSETQ. V shed 5 bases, J shed 5 bases, and the junction held 1 base outside the gene matches. The CDR3 has 11 residues. CDR3 DNA: TGCGCCAGCAGGACAGGGAACGAGCAGTACTTC. Its protein product is CASRTGNEQYF. The whole variable domain, filled in from reference TRBV5-1 and TRBJ2-7, reads KAGVTQTPRYLIKTRGQQVTLSCSPISGHRSVSWYQQTPGQGLQFLFEYFSETQRNKGNFPGRFSGRQFSNSRSEMNVSTLELGDSALYLCASRTGNEQYFGPGTRLTVT.

The genes are TRBV29-1 and TRBJ2-5, with TRBD2 matching 8 bases. This CDR3 spans 15 amino acids. CDR1 is SQVTM, CDR2 ANQGSEA, per germline. Losses at the gene ends were 3 bases for V and 3 bases for J; bases not matched to a gene: 9. In DNA, the CDR3 is TGCAGCGTTGACCGGGAGGGCGGGGTCGAAGAGACCCAGTACTTC. This encodes CSVDREGGVEETQYF.

This chain uses TRBV18 with TRBJ2-7, with 10 bases lining up with TRBD2. Germline CDR1 and CDR2: KGHSH and LQKENI. CDR3 size: 13 residues. Losses at the gene ends were 3 bases for V and 10 bases for J; bases not matched to a gene: 6. The DNA for the CDR3 is TGTGCCAGCTCACCGAGCGGGAGGGCCGAACAGTACTTC. Residues: CASSPSGRAEQYF.

V usage is TRBV7-9 and J usage is TRBJ2-1; 13 nucleotides align to TRBD2. J gave up 7 bases and V 5 bases, and 5 bases lay outside the gene matches. This CDR3 spans 15 amino acids. CDR1 is SEHNR and CDR2 is FQNEAQ in the germline V gene (reference sequence). The CDR3, as DNA: TGTGCCAGCAGCGACACTAGCGGGAGGGGTAATGAGCAGTTCTTC. Protein: CASSDTSGRGNEQFF.

The genes are TRBV7-9 and TRBJ1-4; D remains unclear. Trimming cost V 5 bases and J 7 bases, with 5 bases left between them. The CDR3 length is 11 residues. Germline assignment: CDR1 SEHNR and CDR2 FQNEAQ (reference sequence). CDR3 residues: CASSNREKLFF. In DNA form, the CDR3 reads TGTGCCAGCAGCAACCGTGAAAAACTGTTTTTT.

This chain joins TRBV28 and TRBJ2-6, with 10 bases aligning to TRBD1. Germline V lookup: CDR1 MDHEN, CDR2 SYDVKM. The junction had 9 bases not matched to a gene; V was cut back by 7 bases and J by 0 bases. This CDR3 is built from 18 residues. CDR3 in DNA: TGTGCCAGCACCAAGGGACAGGGGATATCCTCTGGGGCCAACGTCCTGACTTTC. Translation: CASTKGQGISSGANVLTF. The entire variable domain, with the rest obtained from reference TRBV28 and TRBJ2-6, is as follows: DVKVTQSSRYLVKRTGEKVFLECVQDMDHENMFWYRQDPGLGLRLIYFSYDVKMKEKGDIPEGYSVSREKKERFSLILESASTNQTSMYLCASTKGQGISSGANVLTFGAGSRLTVL.

This chain uses TRBV4-1 with TRBJ2-2, with D unclear. The V gene's germline CDR1 is MGHRA and CDR2 YSYEKL. The CDR3 has 13 amino acids. V was clipped by 5 bases and J by 6 bases, with 10 bases between them. CDR3 sequence reads: CASSSGSPGELFF. The CDR3 DNA reads as TGCGCCAGCAGCTCAGGCTCCCCCGGGGAGCTGTTTTTT.

This CDR3 reads CASSELTIANTGELFF. CDR3 in DNA: TGTGCCAGCAGTGAACTGACTATTGCGAACACCGGGGAGCTGTTTTTT. The V gene is TRBV6-1, the J gene TRBJ2-2; weak D call: TRBD2 (5 bases). This CDR3 contains 16 residues. Trimming cost V 2 bases and J 0 bases, with 10 bases left between them. From germline, CDR1 is MNHNS and CDR2 SASEGT.

The V call is TRBV10-3, the J call TRBJ2-7; the D gene could be TRBD1 or TRBD2 (5 bases each). With 4 bases removed from V and 1 base from J, the gap between germline ends came to 14 bases. Germline V gene data show CDR1 as ENHRY and CDR2 as SYGVKD. The CDR3 length is 15 residues. In DNA, the CDR3 is TGTGCCATCAGTGGGGGACCTCAGGTTTCCTACGAGCAGTACTTC. Encoded protein: CAISGGPQVSYEQYF.

The table lists this clone with a count of one. The chain joins TRBV5-1 to TRBJ2-1; D gene unclear. The V gene's germline CDR1 is SGHRS and CDR2 YFSETQ. V lost 0 bases and J 4 bases, leaving 5 bases between the germline ends. CDR3 size: 13 residues. The CDR3 region is CASSLEVYNEQFF. The CDR3 nucleotides are TGCGCCAGCAGCTTGGAGGTTTACAATGAGCAGTTCTTC.

The chain links TRBV27 to TRBJ1-1; D is unclear. The germline gives CDR1 MNHEY, CDR2 SMNVEV (reference sequence). This CDR3 is built from 14 residues. Trimming took off 2 bases at V and 1 base at J, with 8 bases between the two ends. The CDR3 sequence: CASSLRARNTEAFF. CDR3 in DNA: TGTGCCAGCAGTTTAAGGGCGAGGAACACTGAAGCTTTCTTT.

The chain has TRBV5-1 and TRBJ1-1; TRBD1 aligns across 7 bases. V lost 1 base to trimming and J lost 5 bases; unmatched junction nucleotides: 5. CDR3 length: 14 amino acids. CDR1 and CDR2 (germline): SGHRS, YFSETQ. The CDR3 loop reads CASSLTGEKTEAFF. CDR3 coding DNA: TGCGCCAGCAGCTTGACAGGGGAGAAGACTGAAGCTTTCTTT.

This clone was counted only a few times. V gene TRBV5-6 combines with J gene TRBJ2-7; no definite D call. V lost 1 base and J 2 bases, leaving 13 bases between the germline ends. Germline-derived CDR1 and CDR2 are SGHDT and YYEEEE. CDR3 length: 15 residues. This CDR3 reads CASSLMTVLTYEQYF. Written as DNA, the CDR3 is TGTGCCAGCAGCTTGATGACCGTTCTCACCTACGAGCAGTACTTC. Full variable domain (missing parts from reference TRBV5-6 and TRBJ2-7): DAGVTQSPTHLIKTRGQQVTLRCSPKSGHDTVSWYQQALGQGPQFIFQYYEEEERQRGNFPDRFSGHQFPNYSSELNVNALLLGDSALYLCASSLMTVLTYEQYFGPGTRLTVT.

The gene calls are TRBV9 and TRBJ1-1; D call uncertain. The CDR3 consists of 15 residues. V lost 2 bases and J lost 3, with 14 bases in between. Germline CDR1 and CDR2: SGDLS and YYNGEE. The CDR3 region is CASSVGGLMDTEAFF. In DNA form, the CDR3 reads TGTGCCAGCAGCGTCGGAGGGTTAATGGACACTGAAGCTTTCTTT.

The rearrangement joins TRBV2 to TRBJ2-1; 11 nucleotides agree with TRBD2. V lost 3 bases, J lost 8 bases, and 6 bases stayed unmatched. Germline loops: CDR1 SNHLY, CDR2 FYNNEI. The CDR3 length is 15 residues. CDR3 region: CASSEASGRFYEQFF. CDR3 DNA: TGTGCCAGCAGTGAGGCTAGCGGGAGGTTCTATGAGCAGTTCTTC.

The V and J genes are TRBV2 and TRBJ2-5, with unresolved D. Deletions cut 3 bases from V and 2 bases from J, with 7 bases between. The CDR3 runs to 13 residues. Germline lookup yields CDR1 SNHLY and CDR2 FYNNEI. CDR3 protein: CASSDTRQETQYF. The CDR3, as DNA: TGTGCCAGCAGTGACACCAGGCAAGAGACCCAGTACTTC.

The V and J genes are TRBV30 and TRBJ1-2; D is unclear. The ends were cut back, 4 bases at V and 5 bases at J, with 14 bases in the middle. The CDR3 has 13 amino acids. In germline, CDR1 is GTSNPN, CDR2 SVGIG (reference sequence). The chain's CDR3 is CAWTIRAGYGYTF. In nucleotides, the CDR3 is TGTGCCTGGACGATACGGGCTGGATATGGCTACACCTTC.

On this clone itself: A read error may produce the germline difference seen at one junction end. The V gene is TRBV7-3, the J gene TRBJ2-7; D call uncertain. Germline loops: CDR1 SGHTA, CDR2 FQGTGA. This CDR3 contains 10 residues. CDR3 nucleotides: TGTGCCAGCAGCTGCAGGTTGCAGCACTTC. Translation: CASSCRLQHF.

As concerns this clone: The junction departs from the called germline gene at one end, perhaps through a read error. J is TRBJ1-1 and V is TRBV29-1; tentative D call: TRBD1 (6 bases). Germline CDR1 is SQVTM and CDR2 is ANQGSEA. The CDR3 extends over 12 amino acids. CDR3 nucleotides: TGTACAGGGAGCTACTTGCGCACTGAAGCTTTCTTT. It specifies CTGSYLRTEAFF.

The chain uses TRBV27 and TRBJ2-3, with 7 bases that match TRBD1. This CDR3 has 17 residues. Germline trimming cut 3 bases from V and 1 base from J; bases unmatched to any gene: 10. CDR1 is MNHEY, CDR2 SMNVEV, per germline (reference sequence). CDR3 coding DNA: TGTGCCAGCAGTTTCCCTTGGGACAGTTCCCGCACAGATACGCAGTATTTT. It encodes CASSFPWDSSRTDTQYF.

This clone showed up just a few times. This rearrangement joins TRBV7-9 to TRBJ2-1; D not resolved. This CDR3 region has 14 residues. CDR1 is SEHNR, CDR2 FQNEAQ, per germline (reference sequence). The ends were cut back, 0 bases at V and 8 bases at J, with 11 bases in the middle. Written as DNA, the CDR3 is TGTGCCAGCAGCTTAGCCACAGCATGGGATGAGCAGTTCTTC. As protein: CASSLATAWDEQFF.

The V gene is TRBV7-9, the J gene TRBJ1-3; weak D call: TRBD1 (6 bases). CDR1 and CDR2 from the germline V gene are SEHNR and FQNEAQ (reference sequence). The V end was cut by 5 bases, the J end by 1 base, with 12 bases between. The CDR3 loop spans 15 amino acids. Written as DNA, the CDR3 is TGTGCCAGCAGCCTGGGACACGATTCTGGAAACACCATATATTTT. Translating gives CASSLGHDSGNTIYF.